This paragraph covers one T cell receptor beta chain sequence. The antigen is not known. These data come from a study of response to subunit inactivated influenza vaccine. TCRdb re-called the RT-PCR reads with MiXCR, one entry per CDR3 protein. This table has under 500,000 distinct CDR3 sequences, around 9.9% appearing once. The CDR3 is 15 amino acids. The V gene lost 5 bases and the J gene lost 7 bases, with 18 bases spanning the gap. CDR1 is SGHAT, CDR2 FQDESV, per germline (reference sequence). The study, taken as a whole, reports: Each seasonal flu vaccination may recruit only limited new T cells, authors suggested.

The sample was PBMCs from blood, taken roughly 48 days after vaccination. The genes are TRBV11-1 and TRBJ2-1; D is perhaps TRBD2 (5 bases). This receptor was identified in a man aged 45-65 years who received an inactivated influenza vaccine. The CDR3 nucleotides read TGTGCCAGCAGCCGCGCAACGGTCGGGATGAATGAGCAGTTCTTC. It specifies CASSRATVGMNEQFF.